A single sample gave rise to the 14 T cell receptor beta chains below, sequenced in a study of technical replicates of blood from a few donors. Sequencing was performed with immunoSEQ multiplex PCR; in TCRdb, only in-frame clones are kept and a portion is missing. Counted here are more than 95,000 clones, roughly 96% occurring once; the ten biggest clones make up about 0.19%. The sample taken for sequencing was T cells isolated from PBMCs. These TCRs come from a human donor in good health.

This chain links TRBV5-1 with TRBJ2-1; 9 bases agree with TRBD2. Germline lookup yields CDR1 SGHRS and CDR2 YFSETQ. The CDR3 totals 16 residues. Trimming removed 4 bases from V and 7 bases from J; junction bases left unmatched: 12. CDR3 protein: CASSTAGGPQGNEQFF. The CDR3 bases are TGCGCCAGCAGCACCGCGGGGGGGCCTCAAGGTAATGAGCAGTTCTTC.

The V gene is TRBV5-1, the J gene TRBJ2-7, with 7 bases fitting TRBD1. The germline V gene has CDR1 SGHRS and CDR2 YFSETQ. V shed 4 bases, J shed 2 bases, and the junction held 3 bases outside the gene matches. This CDR3 contains 13 residues. The chain's CDR3 is CASSGDSTYEQYF. The DNA of the CDR3 is TGCGCCAGCAGCGGGGACAGTACCTACGAGCAGTACTTC. Drawing the rest from reference TRBV5-1 and TRBJ2-7, the complete variable domain is KAGVTQTPRYLIKTRGQQVTLSCSPISGHRSVSWYQQTPGQGLQFLFEYFSETQRNKGNFPGRFSGRQFSNSRSEMNVSTLELGDSALYLCASSGDSTYEQYFGPGTRLTVT.

This chain links TRBV9 with TRBJ1-1; D gene uncertain. Trimming stripped 1 base from V and 3 bases from J, with 7 bases between. Germline V gene data show CDR1 as SGDLS and CDR2 as YYNGEE. The CDR3 is made up of 13 amino acids. The DNA for the CDR3 is TGTGCCAGCAGCGTATTATACTACACTGAAGCTTTCTTT. As protein: CASSVLYYTEAFF. The whole variable domain, remainder taken from reference TRBV9 and TRBJ1-1, is DSGVTQTPKHLITATGQRVTLRCSPRSGDLSVYWYQQSLDQGLQFLIQYYNGEERAKGNILERFSAQQFPDLHSELNLSSLELGDSALYFCASSVLYYTEAFFGQGTRLTVV.

As to this clone: This CDR3 is also generated by other DNA sequences in the sample. The gene calls are TRBV15 and TRBJ2-7, with unresolved D. The germline V and J ends were trimmed by 0 bases and 0 bases, with 3 bases remaining between them. The CDR3 loop spans 13 amino acids. The germline gives CDR1 LNHNV, CDR2 YYDKDF (reference sequence). DNA of the CDR3: TGTGCCACCAGCAGAGATAGCTCCTACGAGCAGTACTTC. The encoded protein is CATSRDSSYEQYF.

This chain links TRBV11-3 with TRBJ1-3; 8 bases map to TRBD1. The junction had 6 bases not matched to a gene; V was cut back by 5 bases and J by 0 bases. The germline V gene has CDR1 SGHNT and CDR2 YENEEA. CDR3 length equals 16 residues. The chain's CDR3 is CASSPRTGTSGNTIYF. The CDR3, as DNA: TGTGCCAGCAGCCCGCGGACAGGGACCTCTGGAAACACCATATATTTT.

This clone was picked up one time. The CDR3 reads CASSSSGSGETQYF. The DNA of the CDR3 is TGTGCCAGCAGTTCTAGCGGGAGCGGAGAGACCCAGTACTTC. This chain uses TRBV27 with TRBJ2-5; the match to TRBD2 covers 10 bases. Germline loops: CDR1 MNHEY, CDR2 SMNVEV (reference sequence). The junction had 3 bases not matched to a gene; V was cut back by 4 bases and J by 4 bases. There are 14 residues in the CDR3.

This chain joins TRBV6-6 and TRBJ1-2, with 10 bases fitting TRBD1. J was trimmed by 8 bases and V by 6 bases; bases with no gene match: 9. CDR1 and CDR2 from the germline V gene are MNHNY and SVGAGI (reference sequence). There are 14 residues in the CDR3. In nucleotides, the CDR3 is TGTGCCAGCAGACGGAGACAGGGGGCGGTGGGCTACACCTTC. Translated, it gives CASRRRQGAVGYTF.

This sequence joins TRBV7-9 and TRBJ1-1, with 7 nucleotides matching TRBD1. V trimming: 2 bases; J trimming: 7 bases; junction bases outside the gene matches: 10. The CDR3 spans 15 residues. Germline V CDR1 and CDR2: SEHNR, FQNEAQ (reference sequence). The CDR3 nucleotides are TGTGCCAGCAGCTTACTAACCGGGACAGAGAATGAAGCTTTCTTT. Encoded protein: CASSLLTGTENEAFF.

The genes are TRBV6-6 and TRBJ1-1; D not certain. Trimming took off 0 bases at V and 1 base at J, with 12 bases between the two ends. The CDR3 runs to 16 residues. The germline V gene encodes CDR1 MNHNY and CDR2 SVGAGI (reference sequence). The CDR3 sequence: CASSYSPGERNTEAFF. Written as DNA, the CDR3 is TGTGCCAGCAGTTACTCACCCGGGGAACGGAACACTGAAGCTTTCTTT.

The V and J genes are TRBV6-1 and TRBJ2-7; 7 bases match TRBD2. J lost 0 bases, V lost 4 bases, and 6 bases had no gene match. This CDR3 is built from 15 residues. The germline V gene has CDR1 MNHNS and CDR2 SASEGT. The CDR3 protein is CASSGFWGGSYEQYF. CDR3 DNA: TGTGCCAGCAGTGGATTTTGGGGGGGCTCCTACGAGCAGTACTTC.

The chain joins TRBV7-3 to TRBJ2-3; D might be TRBD2 (5 bases). V was shortened by 1 base and J by 1 base, with 9 bases between the two germline ends. CDR3 length: 15 amino acids. From germline, CDR1 is SGHTA and CDR2 FQGTGA. This CDR3 reads CASSLKYGGTDTQYF. In nucleotides, the CDR3 is TGTGCCAGCAGCTTAAAGTACGGGGGCACAGATACGCAGTATTTT.

Here the CDR3 DNA reads TGTGCCAGCAGTTTATCCCTCAGAGGCACTGAAGCTTTCTTT. Protein: CASSLSLRGTEAFF. J is TRBJ1-1 and V is TRBV27; D unresolved. Between the trimmed V and J ends, which lost 0 bases and 4 bases, there was a span of 9 bases. The CDR3 covers 14 residues. The germline gives CDR1 MNHEY, CDR2 SMNVEV (reference sequence).

This chain uses TRBV28 with TRBJ1-4; 8 positions agree with TRBD1. The CDR3 extends over 17 amino acids. The trim removed 8 bases at V and 6 bases at J, leaving 17 bases unmatched. Germline assignment: CDR1 MDHEN and CDR2 SYDVKM. CDR3 DNA sequence: TGTGCCAGCCAGGGCAGGGGGCCTTCTGATGAGGATGAAAAACTGTTTTTT. Translating it yields CASQGRGPSDEDEKLFF.

The CDR3 region has the DNA TGTGCCAGCATCAGGGGGAATAGCAATCAGCCCCAGCATTTT. Translating it yields CASIRGNSNQPQHF. V is TRBV6-8 and J is TRBJ1-5; 7 bases align to TRBD1. CDR3 size: 14 residues. Germline lookup yields CDR1 MNHGY and CDR2 SAAAGT. V lost 7 bases and J lost 0; bases outside the gene matches: 3.